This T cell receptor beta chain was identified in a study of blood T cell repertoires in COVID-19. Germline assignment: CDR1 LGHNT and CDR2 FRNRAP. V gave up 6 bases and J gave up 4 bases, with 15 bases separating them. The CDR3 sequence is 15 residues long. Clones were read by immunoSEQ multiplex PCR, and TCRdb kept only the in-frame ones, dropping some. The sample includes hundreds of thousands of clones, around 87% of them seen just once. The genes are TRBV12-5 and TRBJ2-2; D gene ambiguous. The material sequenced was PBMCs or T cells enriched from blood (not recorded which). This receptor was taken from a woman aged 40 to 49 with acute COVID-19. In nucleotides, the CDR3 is TGTGCTAGTGGCCTCCCCACCCCCGGCACCGGGGAGCTGTTTTTT. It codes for CASGLPTPGTGELFF.